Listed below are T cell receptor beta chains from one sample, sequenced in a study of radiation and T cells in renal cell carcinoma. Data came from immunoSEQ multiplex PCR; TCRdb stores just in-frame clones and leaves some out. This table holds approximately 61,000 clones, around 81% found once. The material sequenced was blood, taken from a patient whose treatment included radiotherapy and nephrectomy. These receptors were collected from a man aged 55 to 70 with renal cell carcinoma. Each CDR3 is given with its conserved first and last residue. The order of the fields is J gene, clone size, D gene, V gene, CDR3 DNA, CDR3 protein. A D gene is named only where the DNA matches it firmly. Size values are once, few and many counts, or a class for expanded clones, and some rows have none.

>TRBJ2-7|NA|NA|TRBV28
TGTGCCAGCAGTTTTAACGGAGACTACGAGCAGTACTTC
CASSFNGDYEQYF
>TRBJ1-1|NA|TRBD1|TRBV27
TGTGCCAGCAGGCCCAGGGGGACTGAAGCTTTCTTT
CASRPRGTEAFF
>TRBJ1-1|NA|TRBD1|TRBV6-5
TGTGCCAGCAGTCTCGGGACAGCGGCCACTGAAGCTTTCTTT
CASSLGTAATEAFF
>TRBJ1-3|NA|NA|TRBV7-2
TGTGCCAGCAGCGCGTATACACAGAACACCATATATTTT
CASSAYTQNTIYF
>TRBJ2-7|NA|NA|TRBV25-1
TGTGCCAGCAGTGAAGGGAAGGGCAGGGAGCCTGGTGAGCAGTACTTC
CASSEGKGREPGEQYF
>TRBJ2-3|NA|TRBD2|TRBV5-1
TGCGCCAGCAGCTTGGTCCCCCTAACTAGCGCCGACACAGATACGCAGTATTTT
CASSLVPLTSADTDTQYF
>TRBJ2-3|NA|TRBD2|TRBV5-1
TGCGCCAGTAGCGGGGGCGGGGTAGATACGCAGTATTTT
CASSGGGVDTQYF
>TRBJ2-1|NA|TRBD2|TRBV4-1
TGCGCCAGCAGCCAAGAACGACTAGCAAATGAGCAGTTCTTC
CASSQERLANEQFF
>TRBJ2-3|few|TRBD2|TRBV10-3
TGTGCCAGCAACCCGACTAGCGGGACAGATACGCAGTATTTT
CASNPTSGTDTQYF
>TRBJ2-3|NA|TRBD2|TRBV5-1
TGCGCCAGCAGCTCTACTTTAACCGGGACTAGACGCACAGATACGCAGTATTTT
CASSSTLTGTRRTDTQYF
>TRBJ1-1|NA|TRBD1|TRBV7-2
TGTGCCAGCAGCCCGGGACAGGGTTCGGCTGAAGCTTTCTTT
CASSPGQGSAEAFF
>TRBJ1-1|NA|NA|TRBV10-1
TGCGCCAGCAGCGTCAGGTGGGACACTGAAGCTTTCTTT
CASSVRWDTEAFF
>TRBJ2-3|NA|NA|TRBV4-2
TGTGCCAGCAGCCAGGGGGCGCGGACCGACACCGCGTATTTT
CASSQGARTDTAYF
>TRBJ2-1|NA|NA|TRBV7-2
TGTGCCAGCAGCTCGGACGCCAATGAGCAGTTCTTC
CASSSDANEQFF
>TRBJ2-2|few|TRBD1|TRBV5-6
TGTGCCAGCAGATATGACCAGGGGGCCGGGGAGCTGTTTTTT
CASRYDQGAGELFF
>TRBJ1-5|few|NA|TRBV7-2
TGTGCCAGCAGCTTGCCCCCACAGGGCAATCAGCCCCAGCATTTT
CASSLPPQGNQPQHF
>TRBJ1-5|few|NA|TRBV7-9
TGTGCCAGCAGCTTAATGTCCGAAGGCCAGCCCCAGCATTTT
CASSLMSEGQPQHF
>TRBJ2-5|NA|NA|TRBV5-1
TGCGCCAGCAGCTTGCGGGCCCCTGGGGAGACCCAGTACTTC
CASSLRAPGETQYF
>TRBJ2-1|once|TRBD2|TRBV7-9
TGTGCCAGCAGCTTAGGGGGACTACCTGACAATGAGCAGTTCTTC
CASSLGGLPDNEQFF
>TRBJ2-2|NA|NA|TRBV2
TGTGCCAGCAGTCCCACCTCCACCGGGGAGCTGTTTTTT
CASSPTSTGELFF
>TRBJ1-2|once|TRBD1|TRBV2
TGTGCCAGCAGGGAGCGACAGGGTGTCGGGGGCTACACCTTC
CASRERQGVGGYTF
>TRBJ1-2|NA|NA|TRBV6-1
TGTGCCAGCAGGGAAGAACAGACATATGGCTACACCTTC
CASREEQTYGYTF
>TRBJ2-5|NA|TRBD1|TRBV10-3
TGTGCCATCAGTGAGTCGTGGACAGGGACGGAGACCCAGTACTTC
CAISESWTGTETQYF
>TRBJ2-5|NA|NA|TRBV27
TGTGCCAGCAGTTTATTCAGGGGTGGGCAAGAGACCCAGTACTTC
CASSLFRGGQETQYF
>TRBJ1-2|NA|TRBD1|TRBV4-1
TGCGCCAGCAGCCAAGATTTGGGGCAGGGGGAGGTGGCTAACTATGGCTACACCTTC
CASSQDLGQGEVANYGYTF
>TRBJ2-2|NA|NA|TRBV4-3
TGCGCCAGCAGCCAAGTTGTGTCCGGGGAGCTGTTTTTT
CASSQVVSGELFF
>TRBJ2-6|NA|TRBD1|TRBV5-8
TGTGCCAGCAGCTTCGGACAGGGGGCATCTGGGGCCAACGTCCTGACTTTC
CASSFGQGASGANVLTF
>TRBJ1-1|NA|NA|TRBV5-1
TGCGCCAGCAGGAACCAGGTCATGAACACTGAAGCTTTCTTT
CASRNQVMNTEAFF
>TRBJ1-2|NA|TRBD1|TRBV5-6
TGTGCCAGCAGCTTGGATTGGGGACAGGGTTTCTATGGCTACACCTTC
CASSLDWGQGFYGYTF
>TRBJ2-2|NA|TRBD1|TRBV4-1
TGCGCCAGCAGCCGACAGGGGGCAGGCGGGGAGCTGTTTTTT
CASSRQGAGGELFF
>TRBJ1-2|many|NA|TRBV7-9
TGTGCCAGCAGCTTAGTGCAGATCCTCTATGGCTACACCTTC
CASSLVQILYGYTF
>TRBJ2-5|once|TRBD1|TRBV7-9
TGTGCCAGCAGCGGTCTAACAGGGGTCGAGACCCAGTACTTC
CASSGLTGVETQYF
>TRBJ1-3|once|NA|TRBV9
TGTGCCAGCAGCGTAGAGAGGACACCTATCTCTGGAAACACCATATATTTT
CASSVERTPISGNTIYF
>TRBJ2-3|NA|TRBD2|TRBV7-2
TGTGCCAGCAGCCCTAGCGGGGGGAGCGCAGATACGCAGTATTTT
CASSPSGGSADTQYF
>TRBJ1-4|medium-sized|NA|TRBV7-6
TGTGCCAGCAGCTTAGTAACAGGGCAGAATGAAAAACTGTTTTTT
CASSLVTGQNEKLFF
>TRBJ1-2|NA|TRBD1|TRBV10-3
TGTGCCATCAGCGGACAGGTGGGGAACTATGGCTACACCTTC
CAISGQVGNYGYTF
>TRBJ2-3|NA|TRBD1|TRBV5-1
TGCGCCAGCAGCGACAGGGTACGGGATACGCAGTATTTT
CASSDRVRDTQYF
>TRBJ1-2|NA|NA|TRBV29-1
TGCAGCGTTGAAGGGGAAGGTAACTATGGCTACACCTTC
CSVEGEGNYGYTF
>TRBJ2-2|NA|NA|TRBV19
TGTGCCAGTAGTATGACGTCGGCAGGGACAACGAGGGGGGCTACCGGGGAGCTGTTTTTT
CASSMTSAGTTRGATGELFF
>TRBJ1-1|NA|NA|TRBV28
TGTGCCAGCAGCGAAAACACTGAAGCTTTCTTT
CASSENTEAFF
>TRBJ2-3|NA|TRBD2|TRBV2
TGTGCCAGCACTAGCGGTTACACAGATACGCAGTATTTT
CASTSGYTDTQYF
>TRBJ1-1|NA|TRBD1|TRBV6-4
TGTGCCAGCAGTGACTCGGGACAGGGGGCTGAAGCTTTCTTT
CASSDSGQGAEAFF
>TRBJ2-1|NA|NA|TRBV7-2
TGTGCCAGCAGCTTAGCGCAAGGCGGGTTCGGAAGAAATGAGCAGTTCTTC
CASSLAQGGFGRNEQFF
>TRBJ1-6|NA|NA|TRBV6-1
TGTGCCAGCAGCGCCTTTCCTCCCCTCCACTTT
CASSAFPPLHF
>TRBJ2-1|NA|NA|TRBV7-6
TGTGCCAGCAGCTCCCCCGTCGAACGGGATGAGCAGTTCTTC
CASSSPVERDEQFF
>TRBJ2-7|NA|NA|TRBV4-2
TGTGCCAGCAGCCAGAGCAGGGTTTACGAGCAGTACTTC
CASSQSRVYEQYF
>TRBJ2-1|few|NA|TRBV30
TGTGCCTGGAGTCGCAACAGGGAGGACGAGCAGTTCTTC
CAWSRNREDEQFF
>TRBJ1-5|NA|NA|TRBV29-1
TGCAGCGTTGCGAACAGCAATCAGCCCCAGCATTTT
CSVANSNQPQHF
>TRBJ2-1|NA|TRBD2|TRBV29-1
TGCAGCGTTGAAACGGGGGGGGCTCGGCATGAGCAGTTCTTC
CSVETGGARHEQFF
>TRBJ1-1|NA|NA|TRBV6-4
TGTGCCAGCAGTGAAGAACCCCGCACTGAAGCTTTCTTT
CASSEEPRTEAFF
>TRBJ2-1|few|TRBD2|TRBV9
TGTGCCAGCAGCCCCCTCGGGGTAGCGGGGGTTGCGGAGTTCTTC
CASSPLGVAGVAEFF
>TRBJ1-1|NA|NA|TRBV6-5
TGTGCCAGCGGGGACACCTACAACACTGAAGCTTTCTTT
CASGDTYNTEAFF
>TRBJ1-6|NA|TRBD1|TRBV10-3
TGTGCCATCAGTGAGTCGGGTTTAGGGACAGCGTCTTCACCCCTCCACTTT
CAISESGLGTASSPLHF
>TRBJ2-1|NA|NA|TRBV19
TGTGCCAGTACCTGGACGGGCCTCTCCTACAATGAGCAGTTCTTC
CASTWTGLSYNEQFF
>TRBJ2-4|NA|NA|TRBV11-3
TGTGCCAGCAGCTTAGGCGGGTTTGCCAAAAACATTCAGTACTTC
CASSLGGFAKNIQYF
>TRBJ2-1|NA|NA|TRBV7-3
TGTGCCAGCAGCTTAGCGGACCATCCTCAAAGTGAGCAGTTCTTC
CASSLADHPQSEQFF
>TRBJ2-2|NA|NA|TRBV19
TGTGCCAGTAGTAGGGGTAGCGGGGAGCTGTTTTTT
CASSRGSGELFF
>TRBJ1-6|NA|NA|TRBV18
TGTGCCAGCTCACCAGACCAGGGGAATAATTCACCCCTCCACTTT
CASSPDQGNNSPLHF
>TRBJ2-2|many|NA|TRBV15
TGTGCCACCAGCAGAGAATCGGCAGGGGGGACCGGGGAGCTGTTTTTT
CATSRESAGGTGELFF
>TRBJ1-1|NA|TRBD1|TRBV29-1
TGCAGCGTCAAAGGGGGACAGGGGTCTTCTGAAGCTTTCTTT
CSVKGGQGSSEAFF